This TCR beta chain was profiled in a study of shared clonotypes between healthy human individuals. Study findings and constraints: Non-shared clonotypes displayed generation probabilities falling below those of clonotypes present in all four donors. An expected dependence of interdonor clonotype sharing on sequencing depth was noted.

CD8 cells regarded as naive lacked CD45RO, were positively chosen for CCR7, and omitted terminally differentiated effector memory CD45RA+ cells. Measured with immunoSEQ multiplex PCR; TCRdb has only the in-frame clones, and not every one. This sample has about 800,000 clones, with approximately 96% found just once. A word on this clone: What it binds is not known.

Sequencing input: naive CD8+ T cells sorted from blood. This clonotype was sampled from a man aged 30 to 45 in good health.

Here the CDR3 reads CASSSRAGGLNEQFF. DNA of the CDR3: TGCGCCAGCAGCTCTCGGGCGGGAGGGCTGAATGAGCAGTTCTTC. The V gene is TRBV4-1, the J gene TRBJ2-1; TRBD2 aligns across 9 bases. Germline CDR1 reads MGHRA; CDR2 reads YSYEKL. The V segment lost 5 bases and the J segment 7 bases; nucleotides outside the gene matches: 9. This CDR3 is built from 15 residues.